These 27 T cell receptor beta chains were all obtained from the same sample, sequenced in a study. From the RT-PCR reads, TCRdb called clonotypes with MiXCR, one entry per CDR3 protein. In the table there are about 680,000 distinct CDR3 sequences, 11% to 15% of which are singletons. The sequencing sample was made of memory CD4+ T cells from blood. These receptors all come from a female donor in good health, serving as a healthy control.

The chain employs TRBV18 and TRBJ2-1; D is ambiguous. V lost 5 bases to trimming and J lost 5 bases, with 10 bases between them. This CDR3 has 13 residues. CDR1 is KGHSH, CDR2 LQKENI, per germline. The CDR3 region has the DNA TGTGCCAGCTCATGGGTTCGGGACAATGAGCAGTTCTTC. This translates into CASSWVRDNEQFF.

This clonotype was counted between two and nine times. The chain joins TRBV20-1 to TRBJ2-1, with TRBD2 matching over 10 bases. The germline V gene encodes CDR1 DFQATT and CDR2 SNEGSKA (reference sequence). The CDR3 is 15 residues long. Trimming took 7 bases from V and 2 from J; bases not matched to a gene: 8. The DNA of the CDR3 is TGCAGTGTCCCCCCCAGCGGGAGGGCCTACAATGAGCAGTTCTTC. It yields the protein CSVPPSGRAYNEQFF.

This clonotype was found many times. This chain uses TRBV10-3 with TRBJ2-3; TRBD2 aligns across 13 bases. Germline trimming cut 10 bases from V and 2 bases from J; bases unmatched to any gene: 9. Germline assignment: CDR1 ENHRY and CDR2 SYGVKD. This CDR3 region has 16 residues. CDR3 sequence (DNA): TGTGCCACCGCCCCGGGACTAGCGGGACCCACAGATACGCAGTATTTT. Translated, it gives CATAPGLAGPTDTQYF.

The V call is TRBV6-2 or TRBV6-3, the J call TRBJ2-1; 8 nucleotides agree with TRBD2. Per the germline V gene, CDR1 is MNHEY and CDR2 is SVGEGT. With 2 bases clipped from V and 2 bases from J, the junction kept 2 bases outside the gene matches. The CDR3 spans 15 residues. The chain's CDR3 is CASSYGTRPYNEQFF. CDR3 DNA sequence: TGTGCCAGCAGTTACGGGACTAGGCCCTACAATGAGCAGTTCTTC.

CDR3 amino acids: CASSPAGDRANGYTF. In nucleotides, the CDR3 is TGTGCCAGCAGTCCTGCCGGGGACAGGGCGAATGGCTACACCTTC. The chain has TRBV28 and TRBJ1-2; 9 bases agree with TRBD1. The CDR3 is 15 residues long. V shed 5 bases, J shed 6 bases, and the junction held 10 bases outside the gene matches. The germline CDR1 and CDR2 sequences are MDHEN and SYDVKM.

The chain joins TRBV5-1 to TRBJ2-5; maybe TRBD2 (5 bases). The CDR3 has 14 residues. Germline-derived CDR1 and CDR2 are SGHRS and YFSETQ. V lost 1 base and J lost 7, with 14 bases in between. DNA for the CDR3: TGCGCCAGCAGCTTGATTTCCGGGATTAGGACCCAGTACTTC. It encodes CASSLISGIRTQYF.

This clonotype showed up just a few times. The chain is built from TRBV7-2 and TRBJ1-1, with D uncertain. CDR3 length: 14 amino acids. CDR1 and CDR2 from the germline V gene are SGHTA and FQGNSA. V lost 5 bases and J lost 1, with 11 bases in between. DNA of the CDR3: TGTGCCAGCAGCCCCCCTAGACAGAACACTGAAGCTTTCTTT. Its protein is CASSPPRQNTEAFF.

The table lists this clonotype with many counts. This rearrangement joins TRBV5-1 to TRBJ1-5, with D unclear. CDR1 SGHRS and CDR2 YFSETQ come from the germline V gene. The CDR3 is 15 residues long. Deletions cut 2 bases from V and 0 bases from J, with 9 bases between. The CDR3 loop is CASSFTAGSNQPQHF. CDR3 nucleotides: TGCGCCAGCAGCTTCACGGCGGGTAGCAATCAGCCCCAGCATTTT.

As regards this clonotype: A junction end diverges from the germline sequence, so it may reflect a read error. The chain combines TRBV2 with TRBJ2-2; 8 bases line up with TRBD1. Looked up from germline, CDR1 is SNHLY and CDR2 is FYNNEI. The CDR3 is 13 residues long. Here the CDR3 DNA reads TGTGCCAGCAGCGCCGGGCGGGACAGGCCGGGACCTTTT. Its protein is CASSAGRDRPGPF.

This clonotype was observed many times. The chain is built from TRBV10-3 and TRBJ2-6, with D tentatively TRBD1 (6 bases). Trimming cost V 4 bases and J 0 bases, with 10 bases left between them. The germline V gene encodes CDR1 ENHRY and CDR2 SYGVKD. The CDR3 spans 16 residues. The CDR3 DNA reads TGTGCCATCAGTGGACAGGTCAGCTCTGGGGCCAACGTCCTGACTTTC. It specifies CAISGQVSSGANVLTF.

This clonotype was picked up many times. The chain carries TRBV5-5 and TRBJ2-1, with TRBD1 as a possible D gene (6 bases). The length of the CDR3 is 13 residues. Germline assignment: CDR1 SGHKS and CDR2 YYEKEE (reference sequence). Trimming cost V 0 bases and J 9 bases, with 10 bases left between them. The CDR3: CASSLEGVGEQFF. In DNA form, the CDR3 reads TGTGCCAGCAGCTTGGAGGGGGTGGGTGAGCAGTTCTTC.

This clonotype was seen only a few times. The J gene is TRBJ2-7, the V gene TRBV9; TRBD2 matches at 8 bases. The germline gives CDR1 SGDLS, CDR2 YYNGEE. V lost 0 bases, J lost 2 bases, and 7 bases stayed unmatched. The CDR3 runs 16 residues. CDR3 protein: CASSVAGSGAPYEQYF. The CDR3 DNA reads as TGTGCCAGCAGCGTAGCTGGTAGCGGGGCCCCCTACGAGCAGTACTTC.

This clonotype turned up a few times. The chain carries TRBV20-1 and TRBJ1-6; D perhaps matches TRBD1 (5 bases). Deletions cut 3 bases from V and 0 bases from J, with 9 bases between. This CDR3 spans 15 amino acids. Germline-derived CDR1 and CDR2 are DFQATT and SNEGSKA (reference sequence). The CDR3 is CSASAGSSYNSPLHF. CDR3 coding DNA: TGCAGTGCTAGCGCAGGGAGCTCCTATAATTCACCCCTCCACTTT.

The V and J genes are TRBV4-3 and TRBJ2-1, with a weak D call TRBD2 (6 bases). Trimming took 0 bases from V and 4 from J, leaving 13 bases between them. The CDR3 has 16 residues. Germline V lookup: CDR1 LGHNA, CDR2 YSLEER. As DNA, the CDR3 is TGCGCCAGCAGCCAAGAGGCGGGGACGCTTTACAATGAGCAGTTCTTC. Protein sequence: CASSQEAGTLYNEQFF.

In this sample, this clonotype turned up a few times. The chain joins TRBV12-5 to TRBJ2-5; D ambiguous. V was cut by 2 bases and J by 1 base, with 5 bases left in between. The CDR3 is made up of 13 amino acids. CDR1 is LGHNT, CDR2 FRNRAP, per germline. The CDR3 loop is CASGLQPQETQYF. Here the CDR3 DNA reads TGTGCTAGTGGTTTGCAGCCCCAAGAGACCCAGTACTTC.

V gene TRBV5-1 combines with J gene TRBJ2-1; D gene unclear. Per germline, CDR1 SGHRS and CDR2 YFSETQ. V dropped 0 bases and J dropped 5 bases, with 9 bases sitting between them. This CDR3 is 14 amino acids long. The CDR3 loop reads CASSLVADDNEQFF. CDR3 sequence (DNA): TGCGCCAGCAGCTTGGTGGCGGATGACAATGAGCAGTTCTTC. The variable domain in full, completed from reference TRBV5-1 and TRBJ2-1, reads KAGVTQTPRYLIKTRGQQVTLSCSPISGHRSVSWYQQTPGQGLQFLFEYFSETQRNKGNFPGRFSGRQFSNSRSEMNVSTLELGDSALYLCASSLVADDNEQFFGPGTRLTVL.

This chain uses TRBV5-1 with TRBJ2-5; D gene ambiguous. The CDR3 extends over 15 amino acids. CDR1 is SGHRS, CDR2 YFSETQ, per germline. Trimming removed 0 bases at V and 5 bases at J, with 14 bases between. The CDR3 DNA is TGCGCCAGCAGCTTGGAAATGGGCGGAACGGAGACCCAGTACTTC. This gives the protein CASSLEMGGTETQYF.

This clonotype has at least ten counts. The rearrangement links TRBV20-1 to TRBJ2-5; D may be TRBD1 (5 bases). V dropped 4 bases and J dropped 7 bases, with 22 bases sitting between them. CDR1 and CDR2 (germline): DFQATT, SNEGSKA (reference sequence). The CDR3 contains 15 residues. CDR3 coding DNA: TGCAGTGCTAACGGCTGGCAGGCACTCCAGGGGACCCAGTACTTC. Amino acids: CSANGWQALQGTQYF.

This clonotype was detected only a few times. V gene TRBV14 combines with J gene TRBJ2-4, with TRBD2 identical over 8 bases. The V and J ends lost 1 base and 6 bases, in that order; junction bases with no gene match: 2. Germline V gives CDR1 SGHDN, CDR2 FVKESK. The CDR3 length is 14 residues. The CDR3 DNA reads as TGTGCCAGCAGCCAAGGACTAGCGCCAAACATTCAGTACTTC. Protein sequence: CASSQGLAPNIQYF.

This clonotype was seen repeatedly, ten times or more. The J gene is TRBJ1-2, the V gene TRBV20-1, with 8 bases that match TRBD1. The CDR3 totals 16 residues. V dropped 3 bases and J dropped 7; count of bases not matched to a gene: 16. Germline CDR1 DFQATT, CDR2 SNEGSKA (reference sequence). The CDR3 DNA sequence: TGCAGTGCTAGTACGATTCAGGGACAGGTCATCGGTGGCTACACCTTC. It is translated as CSASTIQGQVIGGYTF.

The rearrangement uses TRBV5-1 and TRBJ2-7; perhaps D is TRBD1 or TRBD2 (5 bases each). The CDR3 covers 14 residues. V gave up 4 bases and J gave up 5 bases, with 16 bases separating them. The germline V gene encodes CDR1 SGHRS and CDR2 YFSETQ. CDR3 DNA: TGCGCCAGCAGCCCCAGGTTGGGGGAGCACGAGCAGTACTTC. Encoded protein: CASSPRLGEHEQYF.

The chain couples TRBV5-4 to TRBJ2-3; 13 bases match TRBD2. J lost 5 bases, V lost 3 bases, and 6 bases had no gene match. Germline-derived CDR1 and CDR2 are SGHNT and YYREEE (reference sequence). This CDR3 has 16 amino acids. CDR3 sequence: CASSYRLAGGGDTQYF. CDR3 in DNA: TGTGCCAGCAGCTACCGACTAGCGGGGGGTGGAGATACGCAGTATTTT.

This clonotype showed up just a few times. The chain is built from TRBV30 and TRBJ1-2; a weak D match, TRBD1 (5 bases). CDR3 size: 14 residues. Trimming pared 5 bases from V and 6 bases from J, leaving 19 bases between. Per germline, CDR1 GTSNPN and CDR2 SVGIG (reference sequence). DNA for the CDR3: TGTGCCTGGTCCGTCGGAGGACATGTTGATGGCTACACCTTC. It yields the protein CAWSVGGHVDGYTF.

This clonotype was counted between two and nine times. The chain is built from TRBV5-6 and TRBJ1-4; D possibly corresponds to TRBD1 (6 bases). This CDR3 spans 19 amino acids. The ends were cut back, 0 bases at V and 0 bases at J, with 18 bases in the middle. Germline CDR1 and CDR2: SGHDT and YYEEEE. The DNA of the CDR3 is TGTGCCAGCAGCTTGGTGGCTACAGGGTTGAGGGCAACTAATGAAAAACTGTTTTTT. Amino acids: CASSLVATGLRATNEKLFF.

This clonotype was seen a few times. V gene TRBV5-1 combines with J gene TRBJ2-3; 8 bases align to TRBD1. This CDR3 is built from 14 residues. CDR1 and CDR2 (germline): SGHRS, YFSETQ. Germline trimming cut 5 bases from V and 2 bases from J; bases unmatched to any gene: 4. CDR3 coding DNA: TGCGCCAGCAGGATGGGACAGGACACAGATACGCAGTATTTT. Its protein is CASRMGQDTDTQYF.

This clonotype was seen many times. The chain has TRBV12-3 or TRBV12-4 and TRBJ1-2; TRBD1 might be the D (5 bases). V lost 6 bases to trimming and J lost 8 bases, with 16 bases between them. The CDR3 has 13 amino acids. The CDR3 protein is CASSQRRDLGYTF. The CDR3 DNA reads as TGTGCCAGCAGCCAACGCAGGGATCTAGGCTACACCTTC.

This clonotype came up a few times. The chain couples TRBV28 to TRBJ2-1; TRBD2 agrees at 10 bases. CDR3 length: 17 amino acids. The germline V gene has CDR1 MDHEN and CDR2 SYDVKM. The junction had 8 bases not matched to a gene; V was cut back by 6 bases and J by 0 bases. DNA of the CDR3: TGTGCCAGCAGGGGGATAGCGGGAGGCTTCTCCTACAATGAGCAGTTCTTC. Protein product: CASRGIAGGFSYNEQFF.